The 5 T cell receptor beta chains given below trace back to one sample, sequenced in a study of T-cell reconstitution after alpha-beta-depleted transplantation in children (dated by TCRdb to the mid-2010s). The label giving this sample's treatment or condition can be read as: allogeneic hematopoietic cell transplantation with graft depleted of TCRalphabeta T cells and CD19 B cells. Receptor libraries were prepared by PCR. Instrument used: Illumina HiSeq 2500. To normalize quantification of the TCRbeta repertoire, the TCR libraries were built with molecular barcoding that relied on unique molecular identifiers. TCRdb reprocessing: public reads trimmed at Q25 with fastp, clones called with MiXCR, in-frame beta chains kept. Rows with one shared CDR3 protein collapse into an entry with the most common genes and DNA. A total of roughly 400,000 distinct CDR3 sequences appear in this sample, roughly two fifths of them only once. Approximately 25% of the sample is taken by the ten largest.

The sample was PBMCs, taken before TCRalphabeta/CD19-depleted stem cell transplant. These receptors all stem from a girl aged 2-10 years with aplastic anemia, due to receive a stem cell transplant.

As to this clonotype: Compared with germline, one end of the junction differs, possibly owing to a read error. The chain recombines TRBV18 with TRBJ2-3; D gene unclear. The CDR3 is 15 residues long. The V gene's germline CDR1 is KGHSH and CDR2 LQKENI. CDR3 region: CASSLLVAGTDTQYF. The CDR3 region has the DNA TGTGCTAGCTCCCTACTCGTTGCTGGCACAGATACGCAGTATTTT.

The V call is TRBV20-1, the J call TRBJ2-3; 8 nucleotides match TRBD1. The CDR3 loop spans 14 amino acids. Germline V gene data show CDR1 as DFQATT and CDR2 as SNEGSKA (reference sequence). The J segment lost 3 bases and the V segment lost 6 bases, leaving 8 bases of the junction unmatched. The CDR3 DNA sequence: TGCAGTGCCCGGACAGGGCCCAGTACAGATACGCAGTATTTT. Its protein is CSARTGPSTDTQYF.

The J gene is TRBJ1-2, the V gene TRBV5-1; D unresolved. Germline V CDR1 and CDR2: SGHRS, YFSETQ. Trimming left V 4 bases short and J 3 bases short, with 7 bases between. There are 12 residues in the CDR3. CDR3 amino acids: CASSPLDYGYTF. CDR3 in DNA: TGCGCCAGCAGCCCACTGGACTATGGCTACACCTTC.

The chain combines TRBV5-5 with TRBJ1-5; D is uncertain. V lost 7 bases, J lost 6 bases, and 14 bases lay in between. This CDR3 contains 13 residues. The V gene's germline CDR1 is SGHKS and CDR2 YYEKEE (reference sequence). Here the CDR3 DNA reads TGTGCCAGCGGCGAGAGTCCTGGTCAGCCCCAGCATTTT. Encoded protein: CASGESPGQPQHF. The full variable domain, with the rest looked up from reference TRBV5-5 and TRBJ1-5, is DAGVTQSPTHLIKTRGQQVTLRCSPISGHKSVSWYQQVLGQGPQFIFQYYEKEERGRGNFPDRFSARQFPNYSSELNVNALLLGDSALYLCASGESPGQPQHFGDGTRLSIL.

V gene TRBV30 combines with J gene TRBJ1-6, with 7 bases aligning to TRBD1. CDR3 size: 12 residues. Germline V gives CDR1 GTSNPN, CDR2 SVGIG (reference sequence). The V segment lost 7 bases and the J segment 9 bases; nucleotides outside the gene matches: 6. The CDR3 sequence: CASYRGSSPLHF. Written as DNA, the CDR3 is TGTGCCTCCTACAGGGGAAGTTCACCCCTCCACTTT.